These 10 T cell receptor beta chains originate from one sample sequenced in a study of blood T cell repertoires in COVID-19. Assay: immunoSEQ multiplex PCR; the TCRdb copy retains only in-frame clones and omits some. The data contain approximately 150,000 clones, approximately 86% of them singletons. Input material: peripheral blood. These receptor sequences come from a man in his sixties or seventies with acute or convalescent COVID-19.

This chain joins TRBV28 and TRBJ1-5, with 9 bases identical to TRBD1. The CDR3 is 15 residues long. Germline CDR1 and CDR2: MDHEN and SYDVKM. The junction had 7 bases not matched to a gene; V was cut back by 3 bases and J by 7 bases. CDR3 loop: CASSFGDREDQPQHF. DNA of the CDR3: TGTGCCAGCAGTTTTGGGGACAGGGAGGACCAGCCCCAGCATTTT.

The V call is TRBV6-5, the J call TRBJ1-5; possible D gene TRBD1, 5 bases. The CDR3 consists of 15 residues. Germline V gene sequence: CDR1 MNHEY, CDR2 SVGAGI. With 0 bases removed from V and 6 bases from J, the gap between germline ends came to 12 bases. CDR3 coding DNA: TGTGCCAGCAGTTACTCGGGGGGGGGACGTCAGCCCCAGCATTTT. It yields the protein CASSYSGGGRQPQHF.

The rearrangement uses TRBV27 and TRBJ2-5; 11 positions match TRBD2. CDR1 is MNHEY, CDR2 SMNVEV, per germline (reference sequence). This CDR3 comprises 17 residues. J gave up 2 bases and V 1 base, and 6 bases lay outside the gene matches. This CDR3 reads CASSLWASGRSQETQYF. The CDR3 DNA sequence: TGTGCCAGCAGTTTATGGGCTAGCGGGAGGTCTCAAGAGACCCAGTACTTC.

The genes are TRBV18 and TRBJ2-2; 10 bases match TRBD1. V trimming: 1 base; J trimming: 4 bases; junction bases outside the gene matches: 3. CDR3 length: 16 residues. Germline CDR1 is KGHSH and CDR2 is LQKENI. CDR3 in DNA: TGTGCCAGCTCACCACAGGGACAGGGGAGCACCGGGGAGCTGTTTTTT. It translates to CASSPQGQGSTGELFF.

This clone came up a few times. The CDR3 spells CASTGGLPSGELFF. The CDR3 DNA reads TGTGCCAGTACGGGGGGGCTGCCGTCCGGGGAGCTGTTTTTT. The rearrangement links TRBV19 to TRBJ2-2; 8 bases align to TRBD2. Germline V gene sequence: CDR1 LNHDA, CDR2 SQIVND (reference sequence). With V trimmed by 7 bases and J by 6 bases, 7 bases remained unmatched. The CDR3 spans 14 residues.

The chain uses TRBV15 and TRBJ1-1; D uncertain. Germline V gives CDR1 LNHNV, CDR2 YYDKDF (reference sequence). The CDR3 is 15 amino acids. The V end was cut by 0 bases, the J end by 5 bases, with 13 bases between. The CDR3 DNA is TGTGCCACCAGCAGAGATGCGCCGGGGAGAACTGAAGCTTTCTTT. This translates into CATSRDAPGRTEAFF.

The J gene is TRBJ1-1, the V gene TRBV2; D gene ambiguous. This CDR3 region has 13 residues. Germline V gene lookup returns CDR1 SNHLY and CDR2 FYNNEI. Trimming took off 1 base at V and 8 bases at J, with 11 bases between the two ends. The CDR3 region has the DNA TGTGCCAGCAGTGAAGGGGCCCGAACCGAAGCTTTCTTT. Its translation: CASSEGARTEAFF.

The chain uses TRBV5-1 and TRBJ2-5, with 13 bases fitting TRBD2. The V gene's germline CDR1 is SGHRS and CDR2 YFSETQ. V was pared by 2 bases and J by 3 bases, with 7 bases of the junction left unmatched. This CDR3 is built from 17 residues. The chain's CDR3 is CASSLGLAGEGKETQYF. In DNA form, the CDR3 reads TGCGCCAGCAGCTTAGGACTAGCGGGAGAGGGGAAAGAGACCCAGTACTTC.

This chain connects TRBV21-1 to TRBJ2-1; the table assigns TRBD2, which was not confirmed against the DNA. TRBV21-1 is an annotated pseudogene. CDR3 size: 18 residues. The CDR3 coding sequence is TGTGCCAGCAGCACCCCGGGACTAGCGGGAGGGTCCTACAATGAGCAGTTCTTC. Translating gives CASSTPGLAGGSYNEQFF.

CDR3 DNA: TGTGCCAGCAGTTCCCGGACAGGGTTGACTGAAGCTTTCTTT. Its protein is CASSSRTGLTEAFF. The chain is built from TRBV27 and TRBJ1-1; TRBD1 matches 8 bases. Trimming took 4 bases from V and 5 from J; bases not matched to a gene: 6. Germline V gene sequence: CDR1 MNHEY, CDR2 SMNVEV (reference sequence). This CDR3 has 14 residues.